This TCR beta chain originates from a study of cytomegalovirus exposure and HLA in healthy donors. Findings and limits, study-wide: Altogether, 170 or so TCR beta chains were recorded as cytomegalovirus-associated. Donors were assumed by presence/absence analyses to have roughly uniform sequencing depth. In a later analysis, TCR beta V- and J-gene trimming showed a link to a missense DCLRE1C variant.

CDR1 is LNHDA and CDR2 is SQIVND in the germline V gene (reference sequence). J gave up 0 bases and V 5 bases, and 10 bases lay outside the gene matches. This CDR3 has 20 amino acids. PCR employed 60 Vbeta and 13 Jbeta primers. The assay was immunoSEQ multiplex PCR, and TCRdb's table has in-frame clones only and misses some. The top ten hold 0.2% to 0.25% of the sample, which has 200,000 to 250,000 clones, approximately 80% seen once. Donors had nominal health at sampling but likely had unrecorded immune exposures. Concerning this clone: Its antigen is currently unknown.

The TCR originated in a girl aged 2 to 9 in good health and CMV-seronegative. The rearrangement links TRBV19 to TRBJ2-1, with TRBD2 matching over 16 bases. The sequencing sample was made of PBMCs. For the CDR3, the DNA is TGTGCCAGTAGTCCAGTAAAGGGACTAGCGGGGGGGAGCTCCTACAATGAGCAGTTCTTC. It specifies CASSPVKGLAGGSSYNEQFF.